These T cell receptor beta chains were read from a single sample in a study of Ad26.COV2.S vaccination and SARS-CoV-2 variants. Data came from immunoSEQ multiplex PCR; TCRdb stores just in-frame clones and leaves some out. Of 410,000 or so clones listed, 90% are singletons. The starting material was peripheral blood, obtained in a trial of Ad26.COV2.S vaccine versus placebo. The source of these receptors is a person between 18 and 60 years old who received the Ad26.COV2.S COVID-19 vaccine or a placebo. CDR3s include the opening cysteine and the closing phenylalanine or tryptophan. The D gene is left open where the match is weak. Some rows have no size entry. The others give once, few or many, or a class for an expanded clone.

>TRBV7-9|TRBJ2-3|TRBD2|-
TGTGCCAGCGGCTTAAAGCCACCTGCCAGCGGGGTGGGGGATACGCAGTATTTT
CASGLKPPASGVGDTQYF
>TRBV7-9|TRBJ1-2|-|-
TGTGCCAGCAGCGACACGGGGGAAGTAGACTATGGCTACACCTTC
CASSDTGEVDYGYTF
>TRBV5-1|TRBJ1-1|TRBD1|once
TGCGCCAGCAGCCGCCCTGGGACAGGCACGAACACTGAAGCTTTCTTT
CASSRPGTGTNTEAFF
>TRBV4-1|TRBJ1-2|-|-
TGCGCCAGCAGTGCCGAAAGGGTGAACTATGGCTACACCTTC
CASSAERVNYGYTF
>TRBV30|TRBJ1-6|-|-
TGTGCCTGGAGGGCATATAATTCACCCCTCCACTTT
CAWRAYNSPLHF
>TRBV30|TRBJ1-5|-|-
TGTGCCTGGAGTGTACGGGGTGAAGGAGGCAATCAGCCCCAGCATTTT
CAWSVRGEGGNQPQHF
>TRBV15|TRBJ2-1|-|once
TGTGCCACCAGCAGAGCACCCGACTCCTACAATGAGCAGTTCTTC
CATSRAPDSYNEQFF
>TRBV6-2/TRBV6-3|TRBJ2-5|TRBD2|-
TGTGCCAGCAGTCACGGACTAGCGGGAGGATACCAAGAGACCCAGTACTTC
CASSHGLAGGYQETQYF
>TRBV24-1|TRBJ2-3|TRBD2|-
TGTGCCACTACTAGCGGGAGTTCAGATACGCAGTATTTT
CATTSGSSDTQYF
>TRBV5-4|TRBJ2-2|TRBD2|-
TGTGCCAGCAGCTCCGTGGCGGGAGGGCCCGGGGAGCTGTTTTTT
CASSSVAGGPGELFF
>TRBV19|TRBJ1-6|TRBD1|-
TGTGCCAGTAGTGGACAGGGGGAGAATTCACCCCTCCACTTT
CASSGQGENSPLHF
>TRBV3-1/TRBV3-2|TRBJ2-7|-|once
TGTGCCAGCAGCCGACAGGACTACGAGCAGTACTTC
CASSRQDYEQYF
>TRBV10-1|TRBJ1-1|TRBD1|-
TGCGCCAGCAGTGAAGACAGGGGTAACACTGAAGCTTTCTTT
CASSEDRGNTEAFF
>TRBV19|TRBJ2-7|-|-
TGTGCCAGTAGTATAGCTTGGACAGCTTTTACCTACGAGCAGTACTTC
CASSIAWTAFTYEQYF
>TRBV4-3|TRBJ1-1|-|-
TGCGCCAGCAGCAGGACAGCGAACACTGAAGCTTTCTTT
CASSRTANTEAFF